This T cell receptor beta chain originates from a study of molecular identifiers for immune sequencing clone quantification. CDR3 length equals 12 residues. The germline V gene encodes CDR1 LGHDT and CDR2 YNNKEL (reference sequence). V gave up 5 bases and J gave up 3 bases, with 7 bases separating them. This clonotype was observed at least ten times. TCRdb passed the PCR reads through MiXCR, listing each CDR3 protein once. The table shows about 510,000 distinct CDR3 sequences, with approximately 25% occurring only once. This receptor was taken from a human donor in good health. Some libraries in this study had Jurkat cell RNA spiked in. Sample: naive CD8+ T cells from blood, with Jurkat cell RNA spiked in. Subset in this sample: FACS-sorted CD8+CD4-CCR7+CD45RA+ naive T cells. J is TRBJ1-2 and V is TRBV3-1; possibly TRBD1 for D (5 bases). CDR3 DNA sequence: TGTGCCAGCAGCGGGGACGACTATGGCTACACCTTC. It is translated as CASSGDDYGYTF.